This T cell receptor beta chain appears in the sequencing data of a study of cytomegalovirus exposure and HLA in healthy donors. Points on this clone: Its antigen is undetermined.

The study's findings and limits: DRB1 showed the most TCR associations and HLA-C the fewest in a later analysis, as rates varied by HLA locus. Serostatus for CMV was the only available immune exposure information. Highly shared sequence variants in one cluster were likely a sequencing artifact.

PCR used 60 Vbeta primers and 13 Jbeta primers. Generated by immunoSEQ multiplex PCR, the TCRdb table keeps only in-frame clones and is missing some. The sample includes about 220,000 clones, about 75% of them seen just once. This clonotype was sampled from a male donor in good health and CMV-seronegative. The sequenced material came from PBMCs.

The CDR3 sequence: CASSPPLTGENFITGNTIYF. In DNA, the CDR3 is TGTGCCAGCTCACCCCCTCTGACAGGGGAAAACTTCATTACCGGAAACACCATATATTTT. This chain connects TRBV18 to TRBJ1-3; 8 bases match TRBD1. V was pared by 3 bases and J by 4 bases, with 20 bases of the junction left unmatched. Germline loops: CDR1 KGHSH, CDR2 LQKENI. The CDR3 sequence is 20 residues long.